This T cell receptor (beta chain) was sequenced in a study of blood T cell repertoires in COVID-19 (dated by TCRdb to 2020 to 2021). The study in broad terms: The collaborator samples originated in the United States, Italy and Spain and spanned the acute and convalescent phases of COVID-19. The samples were drawn from two sources: the first 160 participants of the ongoing ImmuneRACE study, and 1,000 to 1,500 subjects contributed by 6 global collaborators. The sample metadata nearly always contained a de-identified subject ID, COVID-19 status, age in years and sex. Subjects who had been exposed to COVID-19, were actively infected with it, or had recovered from it provided the deeply sampled blood TCRbeta repertoires that made up the dataset. The prospective study material was composed of cDNA or gDNA derived from T cells, B-cell-depleted T cells, or PBMCs. The repertoires were released in a freely available public database intended as a resource for research on the immune response to SARS-CoV-2. Where available, HLA class I and class II types were taken from metadata supplied by the sample provider and were not determined by assay-based typing.

TCRbeta CDR3 regions were amplified from genomic DNA using the immunoSEQ Assay, a bias-controlled multiplex PCR. Concerning the study's data processing: Within the assay, amplification of reference gene primers was used to estimate how many nucleated cells each sample contained. To quantify the absolute abundance of each unique TCRbeta CDR3 rearrangement, sequence reads were collapsed and filtered. Productive Simpson clonality was computed per sample as the square root of Simpson's diversity index over productive rearrangements. TCRdb obtained this table from immuneACCESS and retained in-frame rearrangements with V and J assigned. These tables miss some clones; where compared with another copy, unresolved V genes account for less than half of the shortfall, and the remainder is unexplained. That table is the source of V, J and clone size, and D and trimming were worked out from the DNA. In all, the sample holds fewer than 250,000 clones, and 81% of those were seen once. Approximately 9% of the sample comes from the top ten.

Participants in the prospective study were aged roughly 18 to 89 years, lived in under 30 United States geographic areas, and enrolled through a virtual design. In the prospective study, participants were assigned to cohorts based on the clinical history participants reported in a screening survey and a study questionnaire. Mobile phlebotomists in the prospective study collected whole blood, serum and a nasopharyngeal or oropharyngeal swab from every participant. Over a 2-month period, participants in the prospective study had the option of providing additional blood draws and questionnaires. Before DNA extraction, prospective study blood samples were shipped either frozen or at room temperature. The CDR3 runs 12 residues from the cysteine to the phenylalanine. The retained sequence is limited to the CDR3, 36 bases, with the frame set at the first base. V is reduced by 4 bases and J by 9 bases, leaving a spacing of 10 bases between them. From a lookup of the germline V gene, CDR1 and CDR2 are ENHRY and SYGVKD.

Points on this clone: No antigen is known for it. No much larger clone exists at a distance of one base, and base qualities are not known.

Results and caveats for the whole study, not just this receptor: The amount of clinical and demographic metadata varied by source and participant and was provided uncurated.

The chain links TRBV10-3 with TRBJ2-1; a tentative D call is TRBD1 (5 bases match). The TCR comes from a woman between 50 and 59 years old with acute COVID-19. Sequencing input: PBMCs or T cells enriched from blood (not recorded which). This receptor carries the CDR3 CAISGRGTEQFF. The nucleotides are TGTGCCATCAGTGGTAGGGGAACTGAGCAGTTCTTC.